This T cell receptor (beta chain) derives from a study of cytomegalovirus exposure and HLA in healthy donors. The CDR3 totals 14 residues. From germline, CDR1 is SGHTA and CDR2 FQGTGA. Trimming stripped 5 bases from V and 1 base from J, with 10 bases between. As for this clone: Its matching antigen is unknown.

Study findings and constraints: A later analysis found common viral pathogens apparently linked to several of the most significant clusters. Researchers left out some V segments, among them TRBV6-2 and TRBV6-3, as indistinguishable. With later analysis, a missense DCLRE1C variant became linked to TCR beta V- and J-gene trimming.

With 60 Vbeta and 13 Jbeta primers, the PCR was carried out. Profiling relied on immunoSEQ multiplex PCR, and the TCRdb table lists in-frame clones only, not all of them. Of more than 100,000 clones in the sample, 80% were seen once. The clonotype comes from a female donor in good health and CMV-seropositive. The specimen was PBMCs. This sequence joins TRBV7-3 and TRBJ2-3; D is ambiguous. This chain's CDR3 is CASSRVPGTDTQYF. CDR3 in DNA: TGTGCCAGCAGCCGGGTCCCCGGCACAGATACGCAGTATTTT. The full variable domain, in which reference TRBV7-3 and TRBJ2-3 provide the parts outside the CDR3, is GAGVSQTPSNKVTEKGKYVELRCDPISGHTALYWYRQSLGQGPEFLIYFQGTGAADDSGLPNDRFFAVRPEGSVSTLKIQRTERGDSAVYLCASSRVPGTDTQYFGPGTRLTVL.